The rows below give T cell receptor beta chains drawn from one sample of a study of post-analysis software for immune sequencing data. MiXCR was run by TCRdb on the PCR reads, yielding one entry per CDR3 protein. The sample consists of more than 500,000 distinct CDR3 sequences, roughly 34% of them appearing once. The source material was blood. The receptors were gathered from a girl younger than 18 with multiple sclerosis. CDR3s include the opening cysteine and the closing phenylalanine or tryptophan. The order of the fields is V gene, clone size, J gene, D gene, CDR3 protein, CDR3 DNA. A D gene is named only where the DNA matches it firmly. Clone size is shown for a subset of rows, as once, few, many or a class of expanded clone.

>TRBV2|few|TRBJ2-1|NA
CASTLGGWDEQFF
TGTGCCAGCACCCTGGGAGGATGGGATGAGCAGTTCTTC
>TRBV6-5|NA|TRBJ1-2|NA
CASSLLTDGYTF
TGTGCCAGCAGTTTGCTGACGGATGGCTACACCTTC
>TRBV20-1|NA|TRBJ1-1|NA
CSVLMGTEAFF
TGCAGTGTCCTCATGGGCACTGAAGCTTTCTTT
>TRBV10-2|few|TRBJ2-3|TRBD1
CASRATGARTDTQYF
TGCGCCAGCAGAGCTACAGGGGCGCGCACAGATACGCAGTATTTT
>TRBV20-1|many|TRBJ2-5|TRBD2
CSAGSGGAETQYF
TGCAGTGCTGGGAGCGGGGGGGCAGAGACCCAGTACTTC
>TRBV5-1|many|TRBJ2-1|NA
CASSFPGSYNEQFF
TGCGCCAGCAGCTTCCCGGGCTCTTACAATGAGCAGTTCTTC
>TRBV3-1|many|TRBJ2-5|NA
CASSLRLEETQYF
TGTGCCAGCAGCCTTCGACTTGAGGAGACCCAGTACTTC
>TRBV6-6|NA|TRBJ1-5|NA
CASSYHPKVSNQPQHF
TGTGCCAGCAGTTACCACCCTAAAGTTAGCAATCAGCCCCAGCATTTT
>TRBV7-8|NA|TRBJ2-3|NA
CASSLSPAGRRDTQYF
TGTGCCAGCAGCTTAAGCCCCGCCGGACGGAGGGATACGCAGTATTTT
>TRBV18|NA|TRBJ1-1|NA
CASSPVRMNTEAFF
TGTGCCAGCTCACCGGTTAGGATGAACACTGAAGCTTTCTTT
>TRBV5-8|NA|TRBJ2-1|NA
CASSLGGHPGNEQFF
TGTGCCAGCAGCTTGGGGGGGCACCCGGGCAATGAGCAGTTCTTC
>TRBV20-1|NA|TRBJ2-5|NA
CSARDPAPGRQETQYF
TGCAGTGCTAGAGATCCCGCTCCGGGCAGACAAGAGACCCAGTACTTC
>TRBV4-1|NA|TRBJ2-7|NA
CASSKGQFSYEQYF
TGCGCCAGCAGCAAAGGGCAGTTCTCCTACGAGCAGTACTTC
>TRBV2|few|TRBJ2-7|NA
CASIGLRGSYEQYF
TGTGCCAGCATTGGGCTACGGGGATCCTACGAGCAGTACTTC
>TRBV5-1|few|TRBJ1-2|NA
CASSGLGQAGYGYTF
TGCGCCAGCAGCGGGCTGGGACAAGCTGGCTATGGCTACACCTTC
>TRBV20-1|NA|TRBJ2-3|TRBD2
CSAKLAGGDTQYF
TGCAGTGCTAAACTAGCGGGTGGGGATACGCAGTATTTT
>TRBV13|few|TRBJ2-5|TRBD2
CASRGTSGGRETQYF
TGTGCCAGCCGTGGGACTAGCGGGGGAAGAGAGACCCAGTACTTC
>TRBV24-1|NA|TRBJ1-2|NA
CATSAPGQNYGYTF
TGTGCCACCAGTGCCCCCGGACAGAACTATGGCTACACCTTC
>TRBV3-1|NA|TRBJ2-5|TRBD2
CASRWAGEETQYF
TGTGCCAGCAGATGGGCGGGGGAAGAGACCCAGTACTTC
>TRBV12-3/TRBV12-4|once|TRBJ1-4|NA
CASRLSIHPPNLFF
TGTGCCAGCAGGTTAAGTATCCACCCACCCAATCTGTTTTTT
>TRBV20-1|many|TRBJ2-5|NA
CSARDSQSLETQYF
TGCAGTGCTAGAGATAGCCAGAGCCTGGAGACCCAGTACTTC
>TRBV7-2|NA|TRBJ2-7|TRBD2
CASSLSLAGGTYEQYF
TGTGCCAGCAGCTTATCTCTAGCGGGGGGTACCTACGAGCAGTACTTC
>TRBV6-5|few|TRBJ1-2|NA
CASSYWKDGAYGYTF
TGTGCCAGCAGTTACTGGAAGGACGGCGCATATGGCTACACCTTC
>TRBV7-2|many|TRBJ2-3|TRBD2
CASSEVGLAGGRSTDTQYF
TGTGCCAGCAGCGAGGTGGGACTAGCGGGGGGGCGGAGCACAGATACGCAGTATTTT
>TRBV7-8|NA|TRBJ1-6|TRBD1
CASSSVDRGGNSPLHF
TGTGCCAGCAGCTCCGTGGACAGGGGAGGAAATTCACCCCTCCACTTT
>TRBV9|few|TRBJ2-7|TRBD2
CASSVESGGPYEQYF
TGTGCCAGCAGCGTAGAGAGCGGGGGCCCTTACGAGCAGTACTTC
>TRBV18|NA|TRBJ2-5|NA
CASSRNSFQETQYF
TGTGCCAGCTCGCGAAACAGCTTTCAAGAGACCCAGTACTTC
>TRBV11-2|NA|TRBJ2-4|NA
CAGSALRGDIQYF
TGTGCCGGCAGCGCCCTCAGAGGAGACATTCAGTACTTC
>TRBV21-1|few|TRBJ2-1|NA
CASSKEGFASSSYNEQFF
TGTGCCAGCAGCAAAGAAGGGTTCGCTTCAAGCTCCTACAATGAGCAGTTCTTC
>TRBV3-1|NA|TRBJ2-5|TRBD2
CASSPLPTSETIQEIQYF
TGTGCCAGCAGCCCCCTCCCGACTAGCGAAACTATTCAAGAGATCCAGTACTTC
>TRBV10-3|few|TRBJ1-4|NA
CAISDQLNEKLFF
TGTGCCATCAGTGATCAGCTTAATGAAAAACTGTTTTTT
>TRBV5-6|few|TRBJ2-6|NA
CASSLGPGSGANVLTF
TGTGCCAGCAGCTTAGGCCCAGGGTCCGGGGCCAACGTCCTGACTTTC
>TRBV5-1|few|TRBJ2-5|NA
CASSHGQNQETQYF
TGCGCCAGCAGCCACGGACAGAACCAAGAGACCCAGTACTTC
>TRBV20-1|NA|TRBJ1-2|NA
CSARQALGYTF
TGCAGTGCTAGACAGGCGTTGGGCTACACCTTC
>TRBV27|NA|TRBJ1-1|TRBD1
CASSFLTGGDTEAFF
TGTGCCAGCAGTTTCTTGACAGGGGGAGACACTGAAGCTTTCTTT
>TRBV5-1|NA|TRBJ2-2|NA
CASSRLQTGQELFF
TGCGCCAGCAGCCGACTTCAGACAGGACAGGAGCTGTTTTTT
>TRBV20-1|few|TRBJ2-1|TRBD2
CSALLAGGRFEQFF
TGCAGTGCTCTACTAGCGGGGGGGCGCTTTGAGCAGTTCTTC
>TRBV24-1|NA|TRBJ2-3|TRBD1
CATSEPGQGKTDTQYF
TGTGCCACCAGTGAACCGGGACAGGGGAAGACAGATACGCAGTATTTT
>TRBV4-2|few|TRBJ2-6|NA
CASSPWPGLALTF
TGTGCCAGCAGCCCATGGCCTGGTTTAGCCCTGACTTTC
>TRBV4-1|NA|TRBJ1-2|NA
CASSQGGADYGYTF
TGCGCCAGCAGCCAAGGGGGCGCAGACTATGGCTACACCTTC
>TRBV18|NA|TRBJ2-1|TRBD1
CASSPNSGTANNEQFF
TGTGCCAGCTCACCAAACTCCGGGACAGCGAACAATGAGCAGTTCTTC
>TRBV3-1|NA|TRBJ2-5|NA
CASSQERVEYQETQYF
TGTGCCAGCAGCCAAGAGAGGGTAGAGTACCAAGAGACCCAGTACTTC
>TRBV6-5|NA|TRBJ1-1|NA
CASSYSGEGAVEAFF
TGTGCCAGCAGTTACTCGGGGGAAGGGGCTGTTGAAGCTTTCTTT
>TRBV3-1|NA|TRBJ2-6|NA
CASSQTEVSGANVLTF
TGTGCCAGCAGCCAAACGGAAGTCTCTGGGGCCAACGTCCTGACTTTC
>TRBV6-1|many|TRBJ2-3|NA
CASSEEGLSTQYF
TGTGCCAGCAGTGAGGAGGGGCTGAGTACGCAGTATTTT
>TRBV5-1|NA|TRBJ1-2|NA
CASSLSAGKGYTF
TGCGCCAGCAGCTTGTCGGCAGGGAAAGGCTACACCTTC
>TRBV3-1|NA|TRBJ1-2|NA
CASSQKVFPVYTF
TGTGCCAGCAGCCAGAAAGTCTTTCCCGTCTACACCTTC
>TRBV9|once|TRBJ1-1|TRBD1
CASSVAPRGETEAFF
TGTGCCAGCAGCGTAGCGCCCAGGGGGGAGACTGAAGCTTTCTTT
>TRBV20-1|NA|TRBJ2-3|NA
CSATARGALTDTQYF
TGCAGTGCGACCGCACGGGGGGCCCTCACAGATACGCAGTATTTT
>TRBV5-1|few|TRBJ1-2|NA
CASSLGQEANYGYTF
TGCGCCAGCAGCTTGGGACAGGAGGCTAACTATGGCTACACCTTC
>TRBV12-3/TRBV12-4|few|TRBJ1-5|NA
CASSNDGKYSNQPQHF
TGTGCCAGCAGTAACGACGGGAAGTACAGCAATCAGCCCCAGCATTTT
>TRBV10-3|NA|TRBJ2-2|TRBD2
CAITQLAGSTGELFF
TGTGCCATCACCCAGCTAGCGGGGTCCACCGGGGAGCTGTTTTTT
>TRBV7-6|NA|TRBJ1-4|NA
CASSFGGAGEKLFF
TGTGCCAGCAGCTTTGGGGGCGCAGGGGAAAAACTGTTTTTT
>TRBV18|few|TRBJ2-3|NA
CASSPIAGSTDTQYF
TGTGCCAGCTCACCTATCGCGGGGAGCACAGATACGCAGTATTTT
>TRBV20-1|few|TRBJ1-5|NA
CSAPGHSVLGNQPQHF
TGCAGTGCTCCCGGACACTCCGTCCTGGGCAATCAGCCCCAGCATTTT
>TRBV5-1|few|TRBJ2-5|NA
CATTPYQETQYF
TGCGCCACCACACCGTACCAAGAGACCCAGTACTTC
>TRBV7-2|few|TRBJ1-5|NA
CASSLTGSQPQHF
TGTGCCAGCAGCCTCACAGGGAGTCAGCCCCAGCATTTT
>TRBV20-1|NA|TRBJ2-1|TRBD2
CNAREWLAAYNEQFF
TGCAATGCTAGAGAATGGCTAGCGGCCTACAATGAGCAGTTCTTC
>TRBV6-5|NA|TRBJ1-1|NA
CASSGPGGNTEAFF
TGTGCCAGCAGTGGACCGGGCGGGAACACTGAAGCTTTCTTT
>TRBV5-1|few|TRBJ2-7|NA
CASSLAQGDEQYF
TGCGCCAGCAGCTTGGCGCAGGGAGACGAGCAGTACTTC